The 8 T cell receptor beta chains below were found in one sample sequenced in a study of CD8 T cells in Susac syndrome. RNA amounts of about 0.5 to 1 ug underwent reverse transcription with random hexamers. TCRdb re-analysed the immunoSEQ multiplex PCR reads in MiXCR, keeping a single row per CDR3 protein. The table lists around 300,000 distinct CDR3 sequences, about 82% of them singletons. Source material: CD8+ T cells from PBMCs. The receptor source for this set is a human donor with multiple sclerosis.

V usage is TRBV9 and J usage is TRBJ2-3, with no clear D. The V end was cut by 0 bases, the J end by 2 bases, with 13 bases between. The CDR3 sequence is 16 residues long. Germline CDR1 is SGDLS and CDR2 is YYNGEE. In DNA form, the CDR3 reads TGTGCCAGCAGCGTAGCTACTTCGGCCTCCACAGATACGCAGTATTTT. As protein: CASSVATSASTDTQYF.

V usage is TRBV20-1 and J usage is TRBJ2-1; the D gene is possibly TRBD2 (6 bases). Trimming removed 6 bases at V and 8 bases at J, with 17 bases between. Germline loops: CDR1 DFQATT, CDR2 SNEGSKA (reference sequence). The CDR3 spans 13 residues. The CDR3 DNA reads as TGCAGTGCACCGGGACTGTGGTCCCATGAGCAGTTCTTC. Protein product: CSAPGLWSHEQFF.

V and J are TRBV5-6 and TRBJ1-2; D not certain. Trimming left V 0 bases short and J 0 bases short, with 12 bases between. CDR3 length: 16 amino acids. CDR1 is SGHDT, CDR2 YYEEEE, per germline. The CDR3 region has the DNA TGTGCCAGCAGCTTGGGTACCCTGATAGCTAACTATGGCTACACCTTC. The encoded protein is CASSLGTLIANYGYTF.

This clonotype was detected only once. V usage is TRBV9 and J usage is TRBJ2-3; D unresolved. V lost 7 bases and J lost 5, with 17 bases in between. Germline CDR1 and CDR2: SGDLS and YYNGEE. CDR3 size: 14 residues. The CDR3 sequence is CASGDARKGDTQYF. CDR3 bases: TGTGCCAGCGGGGATGCGAGGAAGGGAGATACGCAGTATTTT.

CDR3 loop: CASSSPSTNTGELFF. The CDR3 DNA follows: TGTGCCAGCAGTTCCCCCAGTACGAACACCGGGGAGCTGTTTTTT. The V call is TRBV6-5, the J call TRBJ2-2; D uncertain. CDR3 length: 15 residues. Between the trimmed V and J ends, which lost 4 bases and 0 bases, there was a span of 9 bases. Germline values: CDR1 MNHEY, CDR2 SVGAGI.

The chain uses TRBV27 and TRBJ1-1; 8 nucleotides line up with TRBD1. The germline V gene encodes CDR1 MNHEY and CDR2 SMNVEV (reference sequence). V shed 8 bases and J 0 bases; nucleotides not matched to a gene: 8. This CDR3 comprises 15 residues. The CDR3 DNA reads TGTGCCAGCGGAGAGACAGGGGCCGTGAACACTGAAGCTTTCTTT. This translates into CASGETGAVNTEAFF.

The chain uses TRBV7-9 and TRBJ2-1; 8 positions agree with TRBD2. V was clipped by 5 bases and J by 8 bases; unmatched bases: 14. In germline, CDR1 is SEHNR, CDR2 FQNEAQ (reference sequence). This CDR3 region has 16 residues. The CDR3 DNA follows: TGTGCCAGCAGCCCCTATGGGGGTAGCGGGATATATGAGCAGTTCTTC. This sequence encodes CASSPYGGSGIYEQFF. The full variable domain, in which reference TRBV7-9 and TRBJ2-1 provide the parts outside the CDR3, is DTGVSQNPRHKITKRGQNVTFRCDPISEHNRLYWYRQTLGQGPEFLTYFQNEAQLEKSRLLSDRFSAERPKGSFSTLEIQRTEQGDSAMYLCASSPYGGSGIYEQFFGPGTRLTVL.

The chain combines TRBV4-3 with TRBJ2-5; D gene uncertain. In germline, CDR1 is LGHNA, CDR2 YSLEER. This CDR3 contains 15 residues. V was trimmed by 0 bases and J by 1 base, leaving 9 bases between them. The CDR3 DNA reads TGCGCCAGCAGCCAAGATCCGGCAAGCCAAGAGACCCAGTACTTC. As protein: CASSQDPASQETQYF.